The clone carrying this T cell receptor (beta chain) was picked up one time. Methods used by the authors: Estimation of nucleated cell counts was performed using reference gene primer amplification. TCRdb's copy holds only in-frame clones and misses some; the assay was immunoSEQ multiplex PCR. That table is the source of V, J and clone size, and D and trimming were worked out from the DNA. Counted here are around 39,000 clones, less than 85% occurring once; the ten biggest clones make up around an eighth. The sample is drawn from a study of blood T cell repertoires in COVID-19. Study summary: T cells, B-cell-depleted T cells, or PBMCs provided the cDNA or gDNA that served as material.

CDR3 length: 16 amino acids. Germline V CDR1 and CDR2: SGHTA, FQGNSA. Trimming took 1 base from V and 12 from J, leaving 19 bases between them. The chain carries TRBV7-2 and TRBJ1-6; TRBD1 is a possible D gene (6 bases). This TCR derives from a woman in her 70s with acute or convalescent COVID-19. Sequencing input: peripheral blood. The CDR3 spells CASSLEGDTSWRPLHF. In nucleotides, the CDR3 is TGTGCCAGCAGCTTAGAGGGGGACACGAGCTGGAGACCCCTCCACTTT.